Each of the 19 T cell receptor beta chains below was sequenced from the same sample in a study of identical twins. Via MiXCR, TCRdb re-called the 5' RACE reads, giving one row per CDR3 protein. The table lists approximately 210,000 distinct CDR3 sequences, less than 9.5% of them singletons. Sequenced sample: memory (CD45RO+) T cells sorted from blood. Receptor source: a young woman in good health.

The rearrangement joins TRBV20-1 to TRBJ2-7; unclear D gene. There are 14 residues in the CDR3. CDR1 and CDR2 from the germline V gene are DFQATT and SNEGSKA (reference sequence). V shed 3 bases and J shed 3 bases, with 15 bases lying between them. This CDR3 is CSARKVGILYEQYF. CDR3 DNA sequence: TGCAGTGCTAGGAAGGTGGGAATACTCTACGAGCAGTACTTC.

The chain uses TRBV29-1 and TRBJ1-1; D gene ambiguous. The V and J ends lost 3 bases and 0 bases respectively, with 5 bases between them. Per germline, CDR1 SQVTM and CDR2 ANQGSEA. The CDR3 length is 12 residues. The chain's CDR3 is CSVDSLNTEAFF. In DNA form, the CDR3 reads TGCAGCGTTGATTCGCTGAACACTGAAGCTTTCTTT.

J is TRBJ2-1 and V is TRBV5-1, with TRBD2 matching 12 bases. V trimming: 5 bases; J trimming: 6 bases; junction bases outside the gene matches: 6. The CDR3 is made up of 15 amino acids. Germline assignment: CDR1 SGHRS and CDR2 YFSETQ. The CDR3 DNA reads TGCGCCAGCAGACTCCTAGCGGGGGGGCCCAATGAGCAGTTCTTC. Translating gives CASRLLAGGPNEQFF. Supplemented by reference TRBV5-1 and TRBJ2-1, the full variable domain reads KAGVTQTPRYLIKTRGQQVTLSCSPISGHRSVSWYQQTPGQGLQFLFEYFSETQRNKGNFPGRFSGRQFSNSRSEMNVSTLELGDSALYLCASRLLAGGPNEQFFGPGTRLTVL.

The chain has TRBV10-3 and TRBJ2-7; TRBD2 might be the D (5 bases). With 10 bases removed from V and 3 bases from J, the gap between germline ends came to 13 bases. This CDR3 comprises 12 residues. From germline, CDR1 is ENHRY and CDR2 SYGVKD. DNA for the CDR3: TGTGCCACACGGGCGGGCAACTACGAGCAGTACTTC. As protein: CATRAGNYEQYF.

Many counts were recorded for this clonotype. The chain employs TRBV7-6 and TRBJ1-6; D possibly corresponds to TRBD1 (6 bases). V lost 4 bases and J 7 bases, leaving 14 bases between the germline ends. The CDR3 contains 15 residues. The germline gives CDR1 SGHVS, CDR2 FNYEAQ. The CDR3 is CASSSQQGYNSPLHF. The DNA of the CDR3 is TGTGCCAGCAGCTCCCAACAGGGTTACAATTCACCCCTCCACTTT.

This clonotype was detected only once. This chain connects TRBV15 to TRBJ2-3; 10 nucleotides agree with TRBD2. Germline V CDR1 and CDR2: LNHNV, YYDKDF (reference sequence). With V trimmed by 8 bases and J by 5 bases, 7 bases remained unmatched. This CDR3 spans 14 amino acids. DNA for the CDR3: TGTGCCACCCGGAGCGGGGGGGCTATAGATACGCAGTATTTT. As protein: CATRSGGAIDTQYF.

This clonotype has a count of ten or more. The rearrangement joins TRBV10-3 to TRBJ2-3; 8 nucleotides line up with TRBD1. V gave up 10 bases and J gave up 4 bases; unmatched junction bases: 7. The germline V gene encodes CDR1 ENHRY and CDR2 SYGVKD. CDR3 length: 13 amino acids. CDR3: CATAGGIPDTQYF. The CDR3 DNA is TGTGCCACCGCAGGGGGCATTCCAGATACGCAGTATTTT.

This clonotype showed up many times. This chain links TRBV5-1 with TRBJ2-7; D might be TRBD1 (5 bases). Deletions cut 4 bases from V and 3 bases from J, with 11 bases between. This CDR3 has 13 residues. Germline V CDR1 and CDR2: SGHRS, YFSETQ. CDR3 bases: TGCGCCAGCAGCCCGCAGGGTATCTACGAGCAGTACTTC. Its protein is CASSPQGIYEQYF.

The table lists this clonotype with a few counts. DNA for the CDR3: TGTGCCAGCAGCCAAGATGTGGGGACAAACGGAAAACTGTTTTTT. This codes for CASSQDVGTNGKLFF. The rearrangement joins TRBV4-2 to TRBJ1-4; perhaps TRBD1 as D (6 bases). Germline V gene sequence: CDR1 LGHNA, CDR2 YNFKEQ. The CDR3 loop spans 15 amino acids. V lost 0 bases and J lost 10, with 15 bases in between.

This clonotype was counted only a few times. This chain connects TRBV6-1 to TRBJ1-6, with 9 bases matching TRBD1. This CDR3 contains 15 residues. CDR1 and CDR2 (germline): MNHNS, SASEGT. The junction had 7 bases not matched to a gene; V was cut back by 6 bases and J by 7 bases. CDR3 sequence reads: CASSVGTGLNSPLHF. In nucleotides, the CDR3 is TGTGCCAGCAGCGTCGGGACAGGGCTAAATTCACCCCTCCACTTT.

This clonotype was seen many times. DNA for the CDR3: TGTGCCAGCAGCCTTAGACTAGCGGGAGATCGCGAGCAGTACTTC. Translated, it gives CASSLRLAGDREQYF. V gene TRBV7-2 combines with J gene TRBJ2-7; TRBD2 aligns across 12 bases. This CDR3 region has 15 residues. J lost 6 bases, V lost 5 bases, and 8 bases had no gene match. Per germline, CDR1 SGHTA and CDR2 FQGNSA.

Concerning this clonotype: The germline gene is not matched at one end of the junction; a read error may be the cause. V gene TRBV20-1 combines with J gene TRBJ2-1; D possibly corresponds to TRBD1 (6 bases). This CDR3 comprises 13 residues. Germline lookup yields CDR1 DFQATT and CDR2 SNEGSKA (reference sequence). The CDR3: CSAGTNTGLRRYF. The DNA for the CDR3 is TGCAGTGCTGGTACGAATACAGGGTTGCGCCGCTACTTC.

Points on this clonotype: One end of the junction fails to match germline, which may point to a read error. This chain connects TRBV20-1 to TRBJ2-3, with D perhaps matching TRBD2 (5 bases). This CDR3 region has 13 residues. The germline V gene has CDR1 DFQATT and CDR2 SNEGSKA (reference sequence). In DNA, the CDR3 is TGCAGTGCGTCACGGGGAGCACGGGCCGTAACGGATTTT. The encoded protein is CSASRGARAVTDF.

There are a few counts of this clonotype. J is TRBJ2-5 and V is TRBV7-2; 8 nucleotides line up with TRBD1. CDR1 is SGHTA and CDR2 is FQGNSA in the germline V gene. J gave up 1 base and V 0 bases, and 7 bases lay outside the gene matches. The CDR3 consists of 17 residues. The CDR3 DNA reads TGTGCCAGCAGCTTAGCGCTTTTCGGGACAGGCCAAGAGACCCAGTACTTC. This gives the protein CASSLALFGTGQETQYF.

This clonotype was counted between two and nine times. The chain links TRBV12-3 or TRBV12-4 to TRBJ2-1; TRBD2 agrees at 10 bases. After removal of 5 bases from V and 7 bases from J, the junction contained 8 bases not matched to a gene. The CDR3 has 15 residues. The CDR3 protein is CASSLVSGGANEQFF. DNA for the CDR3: TGTGCCAGCAGTCTGGTCAGCGGGGGGGCTAATGAGCAGTTCTTC.

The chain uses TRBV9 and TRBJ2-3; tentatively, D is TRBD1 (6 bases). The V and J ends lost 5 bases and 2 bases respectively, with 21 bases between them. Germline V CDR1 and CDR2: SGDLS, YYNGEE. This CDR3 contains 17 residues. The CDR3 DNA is TGTGCCAGCAGTTCACCCCCCGGACAGACTTTCACAGATACGCAGTATTTT. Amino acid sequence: CASSSPPGQTFTDTQYF.

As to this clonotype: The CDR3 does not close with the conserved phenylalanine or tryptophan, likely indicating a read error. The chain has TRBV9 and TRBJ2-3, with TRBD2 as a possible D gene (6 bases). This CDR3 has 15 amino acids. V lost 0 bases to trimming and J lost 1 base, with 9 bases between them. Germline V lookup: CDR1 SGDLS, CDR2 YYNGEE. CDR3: CASSVAWGGTDTQYL. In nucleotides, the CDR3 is TGTGCCAGCAGCGTAGCCTGGGGGGGCACAGATACGCAGTATCTT.

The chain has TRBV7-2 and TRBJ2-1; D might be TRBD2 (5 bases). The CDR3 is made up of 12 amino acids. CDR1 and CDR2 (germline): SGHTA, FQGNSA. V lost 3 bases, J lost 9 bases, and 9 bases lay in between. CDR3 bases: TGTGCCAGCAGCTTTTCGCGGGCTGAGCAGTTCTTC. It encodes CASSFSRAEQFF.

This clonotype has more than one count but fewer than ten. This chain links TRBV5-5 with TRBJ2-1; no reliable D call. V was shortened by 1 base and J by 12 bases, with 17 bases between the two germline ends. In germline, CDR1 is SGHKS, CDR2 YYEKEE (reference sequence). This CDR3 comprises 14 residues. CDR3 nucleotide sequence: TGTGCCAGCAGCTTGTTAGTCCTTTATCCGGGGCAGTTCTTC. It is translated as CASSLLVLYPGQFF.